This TCR beta chain was identified in a study of T-cell memory formation after mild COVID-19. Constant-segment primers served in 5'RACE that generated TCR alpha and TCR beta cDNA libraries bearing sample barcodes and UMIs. TCRdb processed the 5' RACE reads anew with MiXCR; each CDR3 protein has one entry. The sample carries about 410,000 distinct CDR3 sequences, 23% recorded once. Germline CDR1 and CDR2: SGDLS and YYNGEE. The CDR3 runs to 15 residues. The V end lost 4 bases, the J end lost 1 base, and 14 bases lay between the germline ends. As concerns this clonotype: Its antigen remains unknown.

Overall study results and limits: Memory from before infection featured some responding clones, which suggests cross-reactive memory joined. For second-wave clones that peaked at day 37, SARS-CoV-2 specificity went unverified. Mainly CM and EM harbored the contracting CD4+ clones; mainly EMRA harbored the CD8+ ones.

V is TRBV9 and J is TRBJ1-1, with D possibly TRBD1 on 5 matching bases. Sequences were obtained from PBMCs or a T cell subset sorted from them (not recorded which). The TCR originated in an adult woman who had mild COVID-19 (a few samples of this study predate the infection). Cell type and time point are not known. CDR3 nucleotides: TGTGCCAGCAGCCCCACGACGGGGACGAACACTGAAGCTTTCTTT. Its protein is CASSPTTGTNTEAFF.